The clone carrying this T cell receptor (beta chain) was counted many times. As yet, its antigen is unknown. Healthy Caucasians were all of the donors. The sample originates from a study of identical twins. Study-level points and caveats: With abundant cord blood beta clonotypes, insertions were fewer; memory repertoires showed no such pattern.

The CDR3 is 17 amino acids. The V and J ends lost 2 bases and 7 bases, in that order; junction bases with no gene match: 9. TCRdb processed the 5' RACE reads anew with MiXCR; each CDR3 protein has one entry. This repertoire shows roughly 350,000 distinct CDR3 sequences, around 9% found once; its top ten account for around 8.6%. The V call is TRBV12-3 or TRBV12-4, the J call TRBJ2-1; 12 bases map to TRBD2. Sequencing was performed on naive T cells sorted from blood. This sequence originates from a woman aged 45-59 years in good health. The CDR3 bases are TGTGCCAGCAGTTTAAGGGCCCTAGCGGGAGGGAGGAATGAGCAGTTCTTC. Its protein product is CASSLRALAGGRNEQFF.